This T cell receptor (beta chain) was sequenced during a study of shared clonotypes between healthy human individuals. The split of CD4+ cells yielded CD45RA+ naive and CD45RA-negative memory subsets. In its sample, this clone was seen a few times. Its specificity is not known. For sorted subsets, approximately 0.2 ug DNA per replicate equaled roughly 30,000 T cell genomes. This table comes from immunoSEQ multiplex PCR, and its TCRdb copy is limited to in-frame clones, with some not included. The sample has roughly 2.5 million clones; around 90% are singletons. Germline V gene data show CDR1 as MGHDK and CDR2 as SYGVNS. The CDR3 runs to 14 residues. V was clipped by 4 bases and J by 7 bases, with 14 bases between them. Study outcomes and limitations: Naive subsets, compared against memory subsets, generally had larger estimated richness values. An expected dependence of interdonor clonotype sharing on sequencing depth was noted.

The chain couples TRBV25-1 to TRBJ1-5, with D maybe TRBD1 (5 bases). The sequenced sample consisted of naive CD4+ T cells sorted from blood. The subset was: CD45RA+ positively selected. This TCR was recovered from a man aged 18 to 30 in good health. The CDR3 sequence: CASSGAEGRQPQHF. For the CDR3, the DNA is TGTGCCAGCAGTGGGGCAGAGGGGCGACAGCCCCAGCATTTT.